This T cell receptor beta chain is from a study of graft-versus-host responses after intestinal transplantation. In the study overall: Grafts were multivisceral, liver-intestinal, or isolated intestinal. Once they had received anti-thymocyte globulin induction, all recipients took tacrolimus and steroids for around 3 years.

As concerns this clone: Antigen unknown.

Sequencing used immunoSEQ multiplex PCR; TCRdb keeps in-frame clones, though not all of them. Here the sample spans approximately 100,000 clones, roughly nine tenths being singletons. Trimming cost V 4 bases and J 6 bases; bases outside gene matches: 4. The CDR3 has 12 amino acids. The germline V gene encodes CDR1 SGHRS and CDR2 YFSETQ. Whole-study results and caveats: With peak circulating GvH clone levels came an association with early post-transplant HvG declines. GvH clones turned up in recipient marrow; some had shown up first in ileum or blood.

The J gene is TRBJ2-7, the V gene TRBV5-1; 7 bases are shared with TRBD1. The origin of this receptor is a human donor who received an intestinal transplant. The specimen comprised unstimulated CD4+ T cells sorted from spleen or lymph node cells, sampled before intestinal transplant. Here the CDR3 DNA reads TGCGCCAGCAGCGCTCGGGACAGCGAGCAGTACTTC. This gives the protein CASSARDSEQYF.